One and the same sample provided the 15 T cell receptor beta chains below, sequenced in a study of glioma-infiltrating T cells after dendritic cell vaccination. Libraries were prepared by immunoSEQ multiplex PCR; TCRdb keeps only in-frame clonotypes and omits some of them. This table holds tens of thousands of clones, 86% found once. The sample was blood, taken before dendritic cell vaccination. The origin of the receptors is a human donor with glioblastoma.

J is TRBJ2-5 and V is TRBV29-1; no definite D call. Germline CDR1 is SQVTM and CDR2 is ANQGSEA. The CDR3 runs to 14 residues. The V and J ends lost 6 bases and 1 base respectively, with 15 bases between them. The CDR3 DNA is TGCAGCGTACTTAGCACTCAATCCCAAGAGACCCAGTACTTC. This gives the protein CSVLSTQSQETQYF.

The chain combines TRBV5-1 with TRBJ2-7; TRBD2 aligns across 8 bases. V gave up 4 bases and J gave up 1 base; unmatched junction bases: 7. Germline values: CDR1 SGHRS, CDR2 YFSETQ. The CDR3 spans 15 residues. The CDR3 DNA reads TGCGCCAGCAGCGGGGGACTAGTAGGATCCTACGAGCAGTACTTC. Translating it yields CASSGGLVGSYEQYF. Variable domain in full (rest from reference TRBV5-1 and TRBJ2-7): KAGVTQTPRYLIKTRGQQVTLSCSPISGHRSVSWYQQTPGQGLQFLFEYFSETQRNKGNFPGRFSGRQFSNSRSEMNVSTLELGDSALYLCASSGGLVGSYEQYFGPGTRLTVT.

The chain has TRBV5-6 and TRBJ1-5; no firm D call. Germline V lookup: CDR1 SGHDT, CDR2 YYEEEE. This CDR3 is built from 14 residues. V dropped 3 bases and J dropped 2 bases, with 9 bases sitting between them. CDR3 bases: TGTGCCAGCAGCTATGGGAGTGGCAATCAGCCCCAGCATTTT. This translates into CASSYGSGNQPQHF.

Written as DNA, the CDR3 is TGTGCCAGCAGCCCGGACAGGGTTTTCTACGAGCAGTACTTC. Amino acid sequence: CASSPDRVFYEQYF. This chain joins TRBV11-2 and TRBJ2-7; 8 bases line up with TRBD1. The CDR3 loop spans 14 amino acids. V lost 5 bases to trimming and J lost 3 bases; unmatched junction nucleotides: 6. Per germline, CDR1 SGHAT and CDR2 FQNNGV.

This chain uses TRBV28 with TRBJ2-3, with a possible D match to TRBD2 (7 bases). Trimming pared 8 bases from V and 4 bases from J, leaving 16 bases between. The CDR3 loop spans 14 amino acids. Germline CDR1 reads MDHEN; CDR2 reads SYDVKM. CDR3 in DNA: TGTGCCAGCCACTTAGGGGGAGGGTCAGATACGCAGTATTTT. This sequence encodes CASHLGGGSDTQYF.

This clone was detected only a few times. The chain links TRBV27 to TRBJ2-3, with 10 positions matching TRBD2. Germline values: CDR1 MNHEY, CDR2 SMNVEV (reference sequence). This CDR3 has 14 residues. V was clipped by 6 bases and J by 6 bases; unmatched bases: 6. DNA of the CDR3: TGTGCCAGCAGCGAGCGGGGGGGCTCGGATACGCAGTATTTT. Translation: CASSERGGSDTQYF.

This clone was seen just once. The chain is built from TRBV6-1 and TRBJ2-7, with 7 bases aligning to TRBD1. Germline lookup yields CDR1 MNHNS and CDR2 SASEGT. V shed 7 bases and J 5 bases; nucleotides not matched to a gene: 14. CDR3 length: 15 amino acids. The CDR3 DNA follows: TGTGCCAGCATTCCCTTTCGGGGACAGCTCGACGAGCAGTACTTC. Protein product: CASIPFRGQLDEQYF.

V is TRBV28 and J is TRBJ2-1; 11 bases are shared with TRBD2. Losses at the gene ends were 5 bases for V and 4 bases for J; bases not matched to a gene: 7. Germline assignment: CDR1 MDHEN and CDR2 SYDVKM. The CDR3 is made up of 16 amino acids. The CDR3 nucleotides are TGTGCCAGCAGTCCGGCCACTAGCGGGGGTTACAATGAGCAGTTCTTC. Its protein is CASSPATSGGYNEQFF.

Comments on this clone: This specimen includes other DNA sequences encoding the same CDR3. This chain uses TRBV14 with TRBJ1-1; a weak D match, TRBD1 (5 bases). V was cut by 1 base and J by 0 bases, with 6 bases left in between. This CDR3 contains 14 residues. Looked up from germline, CDR1 is SGHDN and CDR2 is FVKESK. The CDR3 loop reads CASSQAGMNTEAFF. CDR3 nucleotide sequence: TGTGCCAGCAGCCAAGCAGGGATGAACACTGAAGCTTTCTTT.

The chain couples TRBV30 to TRBJ1-1; TRBD1 agrees at 7 bases. Germline assignment: CDR1 GTSNPN and CDR2 SVGIG (reference sequence). The CDR3 sequence is 13 residues long. The junction had 5 bases not matched to a gene; V was cut back by 5 bases and J by 2 bases. As DNA, the CDR3 is TGTGCCTGGCAGGGACAGCCAAACACTGAAGCTTTCTTT. This encodes CAWQGQPNTEAFF.

The rearrangement joins TRBV29-1 to TRBJ2-3; no clear D gene. The CDR3 contains 15 residues. Trimming cost V 3 bases and J 2 bases, with 15 bases left between them. CDR1 is SQVTM, CDR2 ANQGSEA, per germline. Here the CDR3 DNA reads TGCAGCGTTGAGTCCGCGGCCTCCGACACAGATACGCAGTATTTT. Protein product: CSVESAASDTDTQYF.

The V gene is TRBV6-5, the J gene TRBJ1-2; 10 bases align to TRBD1. The CDR3 sequence is 15 residues long. V was pared by 3 bases and J by 2 bases, with 3 bases of the junction left unmatched. CDR1 and CDR2 from the germline V gene are MNHEY and SVGAGI. CDR3 nucleotides: TGTGCCAGCAGTTATGGACAGGGGGAAAACTATGGCTACACCTTC. It is translated as CASSYGQGENYGYTF.

The chain joins TRBV6-1 to TRBJ1-4; 8 bases are a match to TRBD1. With V trimmed by 8 bases and J by 8 bases, 7 bases remained unmatched. This CDR3 contains 13 residues. Germline V gene lookup returns CDR1 MNHNS and CDR2 SASEGT. CDR3 amino acids: CASGQGLREKLFF. The CDR3, as DNA: TGTGCCAGCGGACAGGGACTTCGGGAAAAACTGTTTTTT.

The gene calls are TRBV5-1 and TRBJ2-7; TRBD1 agrees at 7 bases. V was pared by 2 bases and J by 0 bases, with 5 bases of the junction left unmatched. The CDR3 is 15 amino acids. Looked up from germline, CDR1 is SGHRS and CDR2 is YFSETQ. CDR3 amino acids: CASSFGTETSYEQYF. The CDR3 region has the DNA TGCGCCAGCAGCTTTGGGACAGAGACCTCCTACGAGCAGTACTTC.

This chain connects TRBV5-6 to TRBJ1-1; TRBD1 agrees at 9 bases. This CDR3 has 15 residues. The trim removed 3 bases at V and 4 bases at J, leaving 7 bases unmatched. The germline V gene has CDR1 SGHDT and CDR2 YYEEEE. CDR3 sequence (DNA): TGTGCCAGCAGCTCCAACAGGGGGCGGGGCACTGAAGCTTTCTTT. It specifies CASSSNRGRGTEAFF.